This entry lists 3 T cell receptor beta chains sequenced from one sample in a study of technical replicates of blood from several donors. Sequencing used immunoSEQ multiplex PCR; TCRdb keeps in-frame clones, though not all of them. The table has 70,000 to 95,000 clones, nearly 98% seen once. Sample: T cells isolated from PBMCs. These receptor sequences come from a human donor in good health.

The chain links TRBV10-1 to TRBJ2-2; TRBD1 might be the D (5 bases). The CDR3 sequence is 14 residues long. Germline V gene data show CDR1 as WNHNN and CDR2 as SYGVQD (reference sequence). V gave up 2 bases and J gave up 3 bases, with 7 bases separating them. CDR3 DNA: TGCGCCAGCAGTGAGCAGGGCTACACCGGGGAGCTGTTTTTT. It yields the protein CASSEQGYTGELFF.

This chain uses TRBV6-1 with TRBJ2-7, with D possibly TRBD1 on 6 matching bases. The CDR3 totals 15 residues. Per the germline V gene, CDR1 is MNHNS and CDR2 is SASEGT. With 6 bases removed from V and 2 bases from J, the gap between germline ends came to 17 bases. CDR3 sequence reads: CASRPQQGVAYEQYF. CDR3 DNA sequence: TGTGCCAGCAGGCCACAACAGGGTGTCGCCTACGAGCAGTACTTC.

The chain carries TRBV6-5 and TRBJ2-5, with D possibly matching TRBD2 (5 bases). Germline loops: CDR1 MNHEY, CDR2 SVGAGI. This CDR3 has 15 amino acids. Trimming cost V 0 bases and J 5 bases, with 13 bases left between them. The CDR3 protein is CASSYSGVRLETQYF. In nucleotides, the CDR3 is TGTGCCAGCAGTTACTCCGGGGTTCGTCTGGAGACCCAGTACTTC.